This T cell receptor (beta chain) was identified during a study of blood T cell repertoires in COVID-19. How the authors handled the data: Amplifying reference gene primers gave estimates of nucleated cell counts. Assay: immunoSEQ multiplex PCR; the TCRdb copy retains only in-frame clones and omits some. V and J calls and clone size are as listed in that table; D and trimming were resolved from the DNA. This table has 45,000 to 65,000 clones, 85% to 90% appearing once. The CDR3 consists of 15 residues. Trimming took off 5 bases at V and 6 bases at J, with 18 bases between the two ends. CDR1 and CDR2 (germline): SEHNR, FQNEAQ (reference sequence).

This clonotype originated in a human donor in a cohort sampled during active COVID-19. Sequencing input: peripheral blood. The chain couples TRBV7-9 to TRBJ2-3, with no clear D. This CDR3 is CASSPGHTAADTQYF. For the CDR3, the DNA is TGTGCCAGCAGCCCCGGCCACACTGCAGCGGATACGCAGTATTTT.